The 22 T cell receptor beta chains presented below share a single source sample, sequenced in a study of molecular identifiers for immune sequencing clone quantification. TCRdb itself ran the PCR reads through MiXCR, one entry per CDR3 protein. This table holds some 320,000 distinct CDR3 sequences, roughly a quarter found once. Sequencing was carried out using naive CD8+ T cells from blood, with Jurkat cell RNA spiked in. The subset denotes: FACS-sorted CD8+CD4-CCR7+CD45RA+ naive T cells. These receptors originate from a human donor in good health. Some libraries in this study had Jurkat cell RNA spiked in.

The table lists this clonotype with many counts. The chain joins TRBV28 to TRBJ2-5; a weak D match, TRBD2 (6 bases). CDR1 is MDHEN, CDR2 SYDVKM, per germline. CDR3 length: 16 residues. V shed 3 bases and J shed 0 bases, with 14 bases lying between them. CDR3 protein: CASSFLVADYQETQYF. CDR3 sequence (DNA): TGTGCCAGCAGTTTCCTGGTAGCGGACTACCAAGAGACCCAGTACTTC.

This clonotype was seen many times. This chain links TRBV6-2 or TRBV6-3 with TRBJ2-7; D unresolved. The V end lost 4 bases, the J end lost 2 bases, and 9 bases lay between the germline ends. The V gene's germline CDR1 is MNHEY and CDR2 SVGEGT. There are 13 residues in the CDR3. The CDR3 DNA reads TGTGCCAGCAGTTGGACCTCCGCCTACGAGCAGTACTTC. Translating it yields CASSWTSAYEQYF.

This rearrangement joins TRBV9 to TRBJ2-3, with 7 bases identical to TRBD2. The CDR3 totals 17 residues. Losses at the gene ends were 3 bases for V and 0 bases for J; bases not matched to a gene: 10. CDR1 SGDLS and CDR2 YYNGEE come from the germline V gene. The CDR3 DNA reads TGTGCCAGCAGCGAGTCCACGGGAGGCCCTAGCACAGATACGCAGTATTTT. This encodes CASSESTGGPSTDTQYF.

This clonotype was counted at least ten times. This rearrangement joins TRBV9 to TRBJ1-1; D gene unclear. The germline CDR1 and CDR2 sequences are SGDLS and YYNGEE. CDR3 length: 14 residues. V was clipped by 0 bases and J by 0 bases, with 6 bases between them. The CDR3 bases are TGTGCCAGCAGCGTAGACATCATGAACACTGAAGCTTTCTTT. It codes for CASSVDIMNTEAFF.

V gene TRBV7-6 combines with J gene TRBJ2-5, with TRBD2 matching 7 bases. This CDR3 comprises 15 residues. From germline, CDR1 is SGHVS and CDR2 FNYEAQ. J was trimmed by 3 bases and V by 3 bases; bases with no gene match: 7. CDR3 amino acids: CASSFDAGVKETQYF. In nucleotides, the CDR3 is TGTGCCAGCAGCTTTGACGCGGGGGTAAAAGAGACCCAGTACTTC.

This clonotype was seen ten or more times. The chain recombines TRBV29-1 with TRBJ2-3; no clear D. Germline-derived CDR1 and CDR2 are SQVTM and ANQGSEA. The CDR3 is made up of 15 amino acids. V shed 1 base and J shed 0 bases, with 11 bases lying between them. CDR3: CSVEGSGTSTDTQYF. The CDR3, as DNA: TGCAGCGTTGAAGGGTCAGGAACTAGCACAGATACGCAGTATTTT.

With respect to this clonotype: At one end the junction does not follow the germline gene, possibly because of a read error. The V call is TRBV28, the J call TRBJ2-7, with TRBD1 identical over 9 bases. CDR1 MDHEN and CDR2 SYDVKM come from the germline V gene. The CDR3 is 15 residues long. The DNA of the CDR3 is TGTGCCCGCAGTCCCCGACGACAGGGGGGCTACGAGCAGTACTTC. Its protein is CARSPRRQGGYEQYF.

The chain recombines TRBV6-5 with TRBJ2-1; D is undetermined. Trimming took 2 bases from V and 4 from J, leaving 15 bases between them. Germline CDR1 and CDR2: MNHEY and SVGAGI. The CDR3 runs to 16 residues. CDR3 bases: TGTGCCAGCAGTTACGTGAGCCGGGCCACATACAATGAGCAGTTCTTC. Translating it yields CASSYVSRATYNEQFF.

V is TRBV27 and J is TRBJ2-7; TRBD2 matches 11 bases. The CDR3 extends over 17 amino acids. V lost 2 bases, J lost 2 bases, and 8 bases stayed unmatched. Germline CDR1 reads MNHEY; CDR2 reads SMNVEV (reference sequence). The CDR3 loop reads CASSLSLELAGAYEQYF. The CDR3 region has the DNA TGTGCCAGCAGTTTAAGTTTAGAACTAGCGGGAGCCTACGAGCAGTACTTC.

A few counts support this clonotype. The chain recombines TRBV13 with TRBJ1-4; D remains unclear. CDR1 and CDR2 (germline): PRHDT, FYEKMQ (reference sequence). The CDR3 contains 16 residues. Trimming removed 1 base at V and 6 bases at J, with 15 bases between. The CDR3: CASSLAWGNKYEKLFF. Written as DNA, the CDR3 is TGTGCCAGCAGCTTAGCATGGGGAAATAAGTATGAAAAACTGTTTTTT.

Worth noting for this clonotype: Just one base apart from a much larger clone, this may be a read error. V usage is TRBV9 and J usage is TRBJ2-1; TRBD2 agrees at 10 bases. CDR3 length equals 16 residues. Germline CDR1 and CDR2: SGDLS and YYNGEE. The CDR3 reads CASSVGALAGTDEQLF. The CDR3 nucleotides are TGTGCCAGCAGCGTAGGGGCACTAGCGGGAACTGATGAGCAGCTCTTC.

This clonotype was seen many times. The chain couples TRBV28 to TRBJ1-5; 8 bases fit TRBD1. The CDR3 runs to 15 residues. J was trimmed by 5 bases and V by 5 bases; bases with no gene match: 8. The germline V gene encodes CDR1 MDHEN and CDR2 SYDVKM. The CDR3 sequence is CASSNQGASDQPQHF. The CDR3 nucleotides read TGTGCCAGCAGTAATCAGGGGGCTTCGGATCAGCCCCAGCATTTT.

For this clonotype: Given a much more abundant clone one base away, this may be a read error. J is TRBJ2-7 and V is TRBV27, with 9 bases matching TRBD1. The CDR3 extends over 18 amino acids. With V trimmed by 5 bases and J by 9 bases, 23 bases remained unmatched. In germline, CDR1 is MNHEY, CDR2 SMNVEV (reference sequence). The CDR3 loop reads CASSPDPTPPTGGHAQYF. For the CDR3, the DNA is TGTGCCAGCAGTCCCGACCCTACCCCTCCGACAGGGGGGCACGCGCAGTACTTC.

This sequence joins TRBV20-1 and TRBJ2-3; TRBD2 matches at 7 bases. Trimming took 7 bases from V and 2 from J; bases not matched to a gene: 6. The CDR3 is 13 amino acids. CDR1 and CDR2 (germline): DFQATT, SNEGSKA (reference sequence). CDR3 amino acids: CSVQAGLTDTQYF. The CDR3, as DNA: TGCAGTGTACAAGCGGGGCTCACAGATACGCAGTATTTT.

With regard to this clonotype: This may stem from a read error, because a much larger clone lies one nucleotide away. CDR3 nucleotide sequence: TGTGCCAGCAGCCTACGGGACAGGGTCTCCTACGAGCAGTTCTTC. Protein: CASSLRDRVSYEQFF. The chain is built from TRBV7-2 and TRBJ2-1; 9 bases align to TRBD1. This CDR3 has 15 amino acids. The ends lost 5 bases at V and 10 bases at J; junction bases unmatched: 12. Germline-derived CDR1 and CDR2 are SGHTA and FQGNSA.

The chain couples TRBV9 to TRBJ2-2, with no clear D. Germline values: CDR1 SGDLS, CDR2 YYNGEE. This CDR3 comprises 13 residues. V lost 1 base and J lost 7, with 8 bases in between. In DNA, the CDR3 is TGTGCCAGCAGCGTATTATTCCACGGGGAGCTGTTTTTT. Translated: CASSVLFHGELFF.

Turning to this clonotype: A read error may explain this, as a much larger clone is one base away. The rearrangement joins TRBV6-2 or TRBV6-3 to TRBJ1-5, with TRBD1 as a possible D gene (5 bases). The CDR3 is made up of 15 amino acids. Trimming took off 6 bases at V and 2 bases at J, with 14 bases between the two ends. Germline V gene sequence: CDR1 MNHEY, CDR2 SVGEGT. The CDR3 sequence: CASRLTALGNQPQHF. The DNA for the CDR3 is TGTGCCAGCAGGTTGACAGCGTTGGGCAATCAGCCCCAGCATTTT.

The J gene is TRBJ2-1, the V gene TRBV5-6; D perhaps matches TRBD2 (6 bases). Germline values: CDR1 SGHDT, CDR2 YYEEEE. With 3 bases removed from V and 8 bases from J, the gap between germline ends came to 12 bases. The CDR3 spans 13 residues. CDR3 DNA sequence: TGTGCCAGCAGCTGGACGGGGGTAGATGAGCAGTTCTTC. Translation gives CASSWTGVDEQFF.

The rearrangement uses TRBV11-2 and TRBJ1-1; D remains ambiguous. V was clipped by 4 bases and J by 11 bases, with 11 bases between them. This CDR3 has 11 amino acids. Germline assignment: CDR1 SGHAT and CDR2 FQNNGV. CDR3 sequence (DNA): TGTGCCAGCAGCTCACCTGACGAGGCTTTCTTT. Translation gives CASSSPDEAFF.

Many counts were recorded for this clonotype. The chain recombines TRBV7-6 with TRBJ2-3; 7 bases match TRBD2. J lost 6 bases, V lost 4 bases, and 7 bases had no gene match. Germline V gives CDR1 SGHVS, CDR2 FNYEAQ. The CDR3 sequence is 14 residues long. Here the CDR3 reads CASSSRLAGDTQYF. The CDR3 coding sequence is TGTGCCAGCAGCTCGAGACTAGCCGGGGATACGCAGTATTTT.

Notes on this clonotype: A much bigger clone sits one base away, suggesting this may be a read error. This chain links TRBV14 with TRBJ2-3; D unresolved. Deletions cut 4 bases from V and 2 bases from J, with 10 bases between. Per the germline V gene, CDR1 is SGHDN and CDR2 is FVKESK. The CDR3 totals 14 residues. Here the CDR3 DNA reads TGTGCCAGCAGCCGAGAAACAGACACAGATACGCAGTATTTT. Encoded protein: CASSRETDTDTQYF. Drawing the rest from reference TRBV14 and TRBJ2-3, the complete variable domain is EAGVTQFPSHSVIEKGQTVTLRCDPISGHDNLYWYRRVMGKEIKFLLHFVKESKQDESGMPNNRFLAERTGGTYSTLKVQPAELEDSGVYFCASSRETDTDTQYFGPGTRLTVL.

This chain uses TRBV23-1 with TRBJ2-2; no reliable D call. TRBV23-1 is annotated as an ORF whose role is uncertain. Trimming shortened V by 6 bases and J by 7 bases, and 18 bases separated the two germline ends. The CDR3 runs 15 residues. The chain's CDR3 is CASSPAPPPFGELFF. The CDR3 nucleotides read TGCGCCAGCAGCCCCGCGCCCCCCCCCTTCGGGGAGCTGTTTTTT.